Listed here are 30 T cell receptor beta chains from one sample, sequenced in a study of blood T cell repertoires in COVID-19. Generated by immunoSEQ multiplex PCR, the TCRdb table keeps only in-frame clones and is missing some. The data contain 250,000 to 350,000 clones, 87% of them singletons. Sequenced sample: peripheral blood. These receptors came from a woman aged 45 to 65 who had recovered from COVID-19.

The rearrangement joins TRBV5-4 to TRBJ2-2; 7 bases agree with TRBD2. Germline loops: CDR1 SGHNT, CDR2 YYREEE (reference sequence). V shed 4 bases, J shed 1 base, and the junction held 7 bases outside the gene matches. This CDR3 has 16 amino acids. Written as DNA, the CDR3 is TGTGCCAGCAGCGCGGCCGGCGGGAGGAACACCGGGGAGCTGTTTTTT. Its protein is CASSAAGGRNTGELFF. The entire variable domain, with the rest obtained from reference TRBV5-4 and TRBJ2-2, is as follows: ETGVTQSPTHLIKTRGQQVTLRCSSQSGHNTVSWYQQALGQGPQFIFQYYREEENGRGNFPPRFSGLQFPNYSSELNVNALELDDSALYLCASSAAGGRNTGELFFGEGSRLTVL.

The chain recombines TRBV7-8 with TRBJ1-4; TRBD1 matches 7 bases. Unmatched junction bases numbered 7, after V lost 3 bases and J lost 0 bases. The CDR3 spans 17 residues. In germline, CDR1 is SGHVS, CDR2 FQNEAQ. CDR3 residues: CASSLRQGIATNEKLFF. As DNA, the CDR3 is TGTGCCAGCAGCTTGCGACAGGGAATAGCAACTAATGAAAAACTGTTTTTT.

The rearrangement links TRBV7-2 to TRBJ2-2; 7 bases align to TRBD1. The CDR3 is made up of 16 amino acids. The ends lost 6 bases at V and 0 bases at J; junction bases unmatched: 7. Germline V CDR1 and CDR2: SGHTA, FQGNSA. The CDR3 nucleotides are TGTGCCAGCAGGATAACCGGACAGGCGAACACCGGGGAGCTGTTTTTT. It translates to CASRITGQANTGELFF.

This chain joins TRBV2 and TRBJ2-3; 13 bases align to TRBD2. The trim removed 5 bases at V and 0 bases at J, leaving 23 bases unmatched. This CDR3 contains 23 residues. Germline CDR1 reads SNHLY; CDR2 reads FYNNEI. The DNA of the CDR3 is TGTGCCAGCAGTAGGGTCTCATCAAGGACTAGCGGGAGTAGAGAATATAGCACAGATACGCAGTATTTT. Translation: CASSRVSSRTSGSREYSTDTQYF.

The chain joins TRBV3-1 (or the pseudogene TRBV3-2) to TRBJ2-1, with D perhaps TRBD2 (6 bases). With 3 bases removed from V and 1 base from J, the gap between germline ends came to 16 bases. This CDR3 spans 17 amino acids. The germline V gene encodes CDR1 LGHDT and CDR2 YNNKEL (reference sequence). The DNA of the CDR3 is TGTGCCAGCAGCCAGAGTACCCGGGAGTGGTCCTACAATGAGCAGTTCTTC. Its translation is CASSQSTREWSYNEQFF.

The V gene is TRBV19, the J gene TRBJ2-7, with 7 bases that match TRBD1. V trimming: 2 bases; J trimming: 3 bases; junction bases outside the gene matches: 10. The CDR3 is 16 amino acids. Germline V gene sequence: CDR1 LNHDA, CDR2 SQIVND (reference sequence). The CDR3 sequence is CASSIRGPRPVYEQYF. The CDR3, as DNA: TGTGCCAGTAGTATAAGGGGGCCTAGACCTGTCTACGAGCAGTACTTC.

The chain uses TRBV7-2 and TRBJ1-6, with D maybe TRBD1 (6 bases). The germline V gene has CDR1 SGHTA and CDR2 FQGNSA. CDR3 length equals 15 residues. The V and J ends lost 7 bases and 7 bases respectively, with 17 bases between them. In nucleotides, the CDR3 is TGTGCCAGCACCTTTAGGGGGGGCTGGAATTCACCCCTCCACTTT. It specifies CASTFRGGWNSPLHF. Supplemented by reference TRBV7-2 and TRBJ1-6, the full variable domain reads GAGVSQSPSNKVTEKGKDVELRCDPISGHTALYWYRQSLGQGLEFLIYFQGNSAPDKSGLPSDRFSAERTGGSVSTLTIQRTQQEDSAVYLCASTFRGGWNSPLHFGNGTRLTVT.

The gene calls are TRBV11-2 and TRBJ2-6; D unresolved. The V gene lost 5 bases and the J gene lost 4 bases, with 9 bases spanning the gap. CDR3 length: 14 amino acids. The germline V gene has CDR1 SGHAT and CDR2 FQNNGV. The DNA for the CDR3 is TGTGCCAGCAGCCCTAAGCCAGGGGCCAACGTCCTGACTTTC. Translating gives CASSPKPGANVLTF.

This clone came up once. The rearrangement joins TRBV19 to TRBJ2-6, with TRBD2 matching over 8 bases. Germline V gives CDR1 LNHDA, CDR2 SQIVND (reference sequence). The CDR3 is 21 residues long. The ends lost 5 bases at V and 1 base at J; junction bases unmatched: 19. The CDR3 DNA is TGTGCCAGTAGTCAATATTCGCGTTTAGCGGGGTTGGCGTCTGGGGCCAACGTCCTGACTTTC. This encodes CASSQYSRLAGLASGANVLTF.

This clone was observed at least ten times. The rearrangement links TRBV30 to TRBJ1-2; TRBD1 is a possible D gene (5 bases). The length of the CDR3 is 15 residues. Trimming cost V 0 bases and J 8 bases, with 19 bases left between them. Germline CDR1 is GTSNPN and CDR2 is SVGIG (reference sequence). The DNA for the CDR3 is TGTGCCTGGAGTGTAGGCGGGGCCCTCACTGGGGGCTACACCTTC. Its translation is CAWSVGGALTGGYTF. Based on the CDR3 plus reference TRBV30 and TRBJ1-2, the full variable domain is SQTIHQWPATLVQPVGSPLSLECTVEGTSNPNLYWYRQAAGRGLQLLFYSVGIGQISSEVPQNLSASRPQDRQFILSSKKLLLSDSGFYLCAWSVGGALTGGYTFGSGTRLTVV.

This chain connects TRBV5-5 to TRBJ2-7; D gene uncertain. Germline V gene data show CDR1 as SGHKS and CDR2 as YYEKEE (reference sequence). V was cut by 4 bases and J by 0 bases, with 14 bases left in between. The CDR3 sequence is 15 residues long. The CDR3 sequence is CASSGNVMLSYEQYF. The CDR3 nucleotides read TGTGCCAGCAGCGGCAATGTCATGCTCTCCTACGAGCAGTACTTC.

The chain combines TRBV6-6 with TRBJ1-2; D not certain. From germline, CDR1 is MNHNY and CDR2 SVGAGI (reference sequence). V was cut by 6 bases and J by 3 bases, with 5 bases left in between. This CDR3 comprises 11 residues. The CDR3 loop is CASSVYYGYTF. The CDR3 DNA is TGTGCCAGCAGCGTATACTATGGCTACACCTTC.

This clone was picked up one time. An end of the junction does not agree with germline; a read error may underlie this. The J gene is TRBJ1-1, the V gene TRBV7-2; no reliable D call. CDR3 size: 13 residues. CDR1 is SGHTA, CDR2 FQGNSA, per germline. The CDR3 DNA reads TGTGCCAGCAGCTTAGTGTCAGAGGTCGACCCCCGATTT. Protein product: CASSLVSEVDPRF.

This clone was found once. The CDR3 DNA reads as TGTGCCAGCAGCTCGCCTCGCTTGAGCTCTGGAAACACCATATATTTT. Translation: CASSSPRLSSGNTIYF. This chain joins TRBV7-6 and TRBJ1-3; D not certain. With 4 bases removed from V and 0 bases from J, the gap between germline ends came to 13 bases. The germline V gene encodes CDR1 SGHVS and CDR2 FNYEAQ. The CDR3 is 16 amino acids.

This chain uses TRBV7-2 with TRBJ2-5; D may be TRBD2 (6 bases). Germline V gene sequence: CDR1 SGHTA, CDR2 FQGNSA. Trimming removed 3 bases from V and 2 bases from J, with 7 bases in between. This CDR3 spans 13 amino acids. CDR3 sequence reads: CASSFGGQETQYF. The CDR3 nucleotides read TGTGCCAGCAGCTTCGGGGGTCAAGAGACCCAGTACTTC.

The rearrangement joins TRBV29-1 to TRBJ2-3, with 12 bases that match TRBD2. CDR1 and CDR2 from the germline V gene are SQVTM and ANQGSEA. The CDR3 consists of 14 residues. V trimming: 1 base; J trimming: 5 bases; junction bases outside the gene matches: 1. The CDR3 is CSVEGLAGVDTQYF. Here the CDR3 DNA reads TGCAGCGTTGAAGGACTAGCGGGAGTAGATACGCAGTATTTT.

This rearrangement joins TRBV2 to TRBJ1-5; 7 bases are shared with TRBD1. The J segment lost 6 bases and the V segment lost 8 bases, leaving 4 bases of the junction unmatched. CDR3 length equals 12 residues. Germline CDR1 and CDR2: SNHLY and FYNNEI. The CDR3 DNA sequence: TGTGCCAGCGAGGGGGCAGGTCAGCCCCAGCATTTT. Amino acids: CASEGAGQPQHF.

The chain uses TRBV19 and TRBJ2-3; D is undetermined. V was shortened by 0 bases and J by 1 base, with 14 bases between the two germline ends. The V gene's germline CDR1 is LNHDA and CDR2 SQIVND (reference sequence). The CDR3 length is 17 residues. CDR3 bases: TGTGCCAGTAGTATAGACGGATTGCGGTTCGGCACAGATACGCAGTATTTT. Protein: CASSIDGLRFGTDTQYF.

The chain combines TRBV2 with TRBJ1-4, with 9 bases that match TRBD1. With V trimmed by 10 bases and J by 6 bases, 6 bases remained unmatched. The germline V gene encodes CDR1 SNHLY and CDR2 FYNNEI. The CDR3 length is 13 residues. CDR3 nucleotide sequence: TGTGCCACCTCCGGGACAGGGCATGAAAAACTGTTTTTT. It codes for CATSGTGHEKLFF. Full variable domain (outside the CDR3, taken from reference TRBV2 and TRBJ1-4): EPEVTQTPSHQVTQMGQEVILRCVPISNHLYFYWYRQILGQKVEFLVSFYNNEISEKSEIFDDQFSVERPDGSNFTLKIRSTKLEDSAMYFCATSGTGHEKLFFGSGTQLSVL.

The rearrangement joins TRBV7-9 to TRBJ2-6, with 10 bases lining up with TRBD1. Germline CDR1 and CDR2: SEHNR and FQNEAQ (reference sequence). The CDR3 is 19 residues long. With V trimmed by 6 bases and J by 0 bases, 11 bases remained unmatched. CDR3 in amino acids: CASRRDRDRGPSGANVLTF. DNA for the CDR3: TGTGCCAGCAGGCGGGACCGGGACAGGGGTCCCTCTGGGGCCAACGTCCTGACTTTC.

The rearrangement links TRBV9 to TRBJ1-1; D is uncertain. The CDR3 spans 13 residues. Germline V gene sequence: CDR1 SGDLS, CDR2 YYNGEE. V was cut by 4 bases and J by 10 bases, with 17 bases left in between. The CDR3 is CASSFDAVSRAFF. The CDR3 nucleotides read TGTGCCAGCAGCTTCGATGCGGTGAGCAGAGCTTTCTTT. Complete variable domain (other parts from reference TRBV9 and TRBJ1-1): DSGVTQTPKHLITATGQRVTLRCSPRSGDLSVYWYQQSLDQGLQFLIQYYNGEERAKGNILERFSAQQFPDLHSELNLSSLELGDSALYFCASSFDAVSRAFFGQGTRLTVV.

The V call is TRBV13, the J call TRBJ2-5; D unresolved. The germline gives CDR1 PRHDT, CDR2 FYEKMQ (reference sequence). Trimming stripped 3 bases from V and 5 bases from J, with 7 bases between. The CDR3 spans 12 residues. The CDR3 region is CASSFYLETQYF. The CDR3 region has the DNA TGTGCCAGCAGCTTTTATTTGGAGACCCAGTACTTC.

This chain connects TRBV7-9 to TRBJ2-7, with 8 nucleotides matching TRBD1. The CDR3 is made up of 12 amino acids. Germline lookup yields CDR1 SEHNR and CDR2 FQNEAQ (reference sequence). After removal of 4 bases from V and 8 bases from J, the junction contained 4 bases not matched to a gene. CDR3 coding DNA: TGTGCCAGCAGCTATCGACAGGGGCAGCAGTACTTC. This gives the protein CASSYRQGQQYF.

The chain combines TRBV30 with TRBJ2-5; D gene ambiguous. Germline CDR1 is GTSNPN and CDR2 is SVGIG (reference sequence). Trimming removed 0 bases at V and 3 bases at J, with 8 bases between. The CDR3 sequence is 13 residues long. CDR3 protein: CAWSVSLKETQYF. CDR3 bases: TGTGCCTGGAGTGTATCTTTAAAAGAGACCCAGTACTTC.

CDR3 residues: CSVTAGSVNYGYTF. DNA of the CDR3: TGCAGCGTGACTGCGGGGTCTGTTAACTATGGCTACACCTTC. The chain has TRBV29-1 and TRBJ1-2; D unclear. The CDR3 totals 14 residues. Deletions cut 6 bases from V and 1 base from J, with 15 bases between. Germline CDR1 reads SQVTM; CDR2 reads ANQGSEA. Supplemented by reference TRBV29-1 and TRBJ1-2, the full variable domain reads SAVISQKPSRDICQRGTSLTIQCQVDSQVTMMFWYRQQPGQSLTLIATANQGSEATYESGFVIDKFPISRPNLTFSTLTVSNMSPEDSSIYLCSVTAGSVNYGYTFGSGTRLTVV.

This chain joins TRBV7-3 and TRBJ2-5; 9 bases are a match to TRBD2. Germline V gene data show CDR1 as SGHTA and CDR2 as FQGTGA. With 5 bases clipped from V and 3 bases from J, the junction kept 10 bases outside the gene matches. The CDR3 covers 16 residues. This CDR3 reads CASSQGYIAGEETQYF. The CDR3 DNA sequence: TGTGCCAGCAGCCAAGGTTATATAGCGGGAGAAGAGACCCAGTACTTC.

This chain links TRBV2 with TRBJ1-2; 9 bases line up with TRBD1. V lost 4 bases to trimming and J lost 7 bases; unmatched junction nucleotides: 13. This CDR3 contains 16 residues. From germline, CDR1 is SNHLY and CDR2 FYNNEI. The CDR3 is CASSGDRGGYDGGYTF. The CDR3, as DNA: TGTGCCAGCAGTGGAGACAGGGGGGGGTATGATGGTGGCTACACCTTC. Full variable domain (remainder filled in from reference TRBV2 and TRBJ1-2): EPEVTQTPSHQVTQMGQEVILRCVPISNHLYFYWYRQILGQKVEFLVSFYNNEISEKSEIFDDQFSVERPDGSNFTLKIRSTKLEDSAMYFCASSGDRGGYDGGYTFGSGTRLTVV.

The V call is TRBV5-4, the J call TRBJ2-7; D perhaps matches TRBD1 (5 bases). V gave up 0 bases and J gave up 1 base, with 11 bases separating them. Germline V gene sequence: CDR1 SGHNT, CDR2 YYREEE (reference sequence). The CDR3 is 15 residues long. The CDR3: CASSLVGRASYEQYF. For the CDR3, the DNA is TGTGCCAGCAGCTTGGTGGGCAGGGCATCCTACGAGCAGTACTTC. The variable domain in full, completed from reference TRBV5-4 and TRBJ2-7, reads ETGVTQSPTHLIKTRGQQVTLRCSSQSGHNTVSWYQQALGQGPQFIFQYYREEENGRGNFPPRFSGLQFPNYSSELNVNALELDDSALYLCASSLVGRASYEQYFGPGTRLTVT.

This sequence joins TRBV28 and TRBJ2-2; D may be TRBD1 (7 bases). This CDR3 comprises 15 residues. Per the germline V gene, CDR1 is MDHEN and CDR2 is SYDVKM. Trimming removed 11 bases from V and 2 bases from J, with 18 bases in between. The CDR3 bases are TGTGCCGCGCAGGGGGAGGCCGCAAACACCGGGGAGCTGTTTTTT. This gives the protein CAAQGEAANTGELFF.

V gene TRBV7-8 combines with J gene TRBJ2-5; 9 nucleotides align to TRBD2. V trimming: 1 base; J trimming: 5 bases; junction bases outside the gene matches: 11. This CDR3 has 17 amino acids. In germline, CDR1 is SGHVS, CDR2 FQNEAQ. The CDR3 DNA reads TGTGCCAGCAGCTTAGTTCCGCGGCTAGCGGGGATGGAGACCCAGTACTTC. Translation: CASSLVPRLAGMETQYF.